This T cell receptor (beta chain) was captured in a study of cytomegalovirus exposure and HLA in healthy donors. Produced via immunoSEQ multiplex PCR; TCRdb's table is partial and in-frame only. The sample records 150,000 to 200,000 clones, approximately 81% being singletons. Study-level points and caveats: Researchers catalogued roughly 150 TCR beta chains as cytomegalovirus-associated. Clusters of TCRs from the first cohort tended to co-occur in the roughly 120 validation repertoires (as a later analysis found).

Details on this clone: The antigen remains undetermined.

Germline CDR1 and CDR2: MGHDK and SYGVNS. The CDR3 extends over 13 amino acids. Trimming removed 4 bases at V and 3 bases at J, with 8 bases between. Material for sequencing was PBMCs. This clonotype originated in a man younger than 35 in good health and CMV-seropositive. This rearrangement joins TRBV25-1 to TRBJ2-3, with D possibly matching TRBD2 (5 bases). The CDR3 DNA is TGTGCCAGCAGTGCGGGGTCTACAGATACGCAGTATTTT. It codes for CASSAGSTDTQYF.